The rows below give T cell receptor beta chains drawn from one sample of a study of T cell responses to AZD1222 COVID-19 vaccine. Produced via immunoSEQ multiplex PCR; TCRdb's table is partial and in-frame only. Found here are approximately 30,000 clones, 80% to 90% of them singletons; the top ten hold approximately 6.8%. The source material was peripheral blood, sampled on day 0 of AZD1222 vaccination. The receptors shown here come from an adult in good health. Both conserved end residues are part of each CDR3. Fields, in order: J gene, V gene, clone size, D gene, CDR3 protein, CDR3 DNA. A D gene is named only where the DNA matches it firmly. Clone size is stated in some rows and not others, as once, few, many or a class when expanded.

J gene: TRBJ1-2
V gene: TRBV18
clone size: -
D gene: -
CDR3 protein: CASSRGWENYGYTF
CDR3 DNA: TGTGCCAGCTCCCGCGGGTGGGAAAACTATGGCTACACCTTC

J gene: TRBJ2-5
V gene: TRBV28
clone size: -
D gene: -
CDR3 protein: CASNDPPGGHLQETQYF
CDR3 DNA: TGTGCCAGCAACGACCCTCCGGGGGGACACCTACAAGAGACCCAGTACTTC

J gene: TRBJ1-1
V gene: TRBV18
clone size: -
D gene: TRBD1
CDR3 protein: CASSPGQASLEAFF
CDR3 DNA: TGTGCCAGCTCACCGGGACAGGCGTCGTTAGAAGCTTTCTTT

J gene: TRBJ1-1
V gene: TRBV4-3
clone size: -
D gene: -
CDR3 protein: CASRGQQNTEAFF
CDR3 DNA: TGCGCCAGCAGGGGGCAACAGAACACTGAAGCTTTCTTT

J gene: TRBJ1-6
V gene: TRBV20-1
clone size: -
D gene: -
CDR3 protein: CSASDASYNSPLHF
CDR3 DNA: TGCAGTGCTAGTGATGCATCCTATAATTCACCCCTCCACTTT

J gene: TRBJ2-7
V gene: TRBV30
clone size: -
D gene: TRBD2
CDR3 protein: CAWKTSGRAYEQYF
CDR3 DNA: TGTGCCTGGAAGACTAGCGGGAGGGCCTACGAGCAGTACTTC

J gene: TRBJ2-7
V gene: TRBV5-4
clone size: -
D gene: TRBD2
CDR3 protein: CASSLAGGTEQYF
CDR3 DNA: TGTGCCAGCAGCTTAGCGGGGGGTACCGAGCAGTACTTC

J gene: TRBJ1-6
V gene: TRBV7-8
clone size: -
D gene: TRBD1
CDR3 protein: CASSLAGDRSNSPLHF
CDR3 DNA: TGTGCCAGCAGCTTAGCAGGGGACAGGTCTAATTCACCCCTCCACTTT

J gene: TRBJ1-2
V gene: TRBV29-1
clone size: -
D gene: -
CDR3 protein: CSVSLFYGYTF
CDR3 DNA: TGCAGCGTGTCACTATTCTATGGCTACACCTTC

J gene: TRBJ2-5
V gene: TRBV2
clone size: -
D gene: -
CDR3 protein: CASSEASPWETQYF
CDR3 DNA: TGTGCCAGCAGTGAGGCGAGTCCGTGGGAGACCCAGTACTTC

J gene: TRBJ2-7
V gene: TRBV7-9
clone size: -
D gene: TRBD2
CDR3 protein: CASSLTSGRAGERHF
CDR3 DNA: TGTGCCAGCAGCTTGACTAGCGGGAGGGCGGGGGAGCGGCACTTC

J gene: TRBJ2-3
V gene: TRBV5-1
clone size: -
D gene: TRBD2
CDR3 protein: CASSSPLAGITDTQYF
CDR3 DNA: TGCGCCAGCAGCTCCCCACTAGCGGGGATCACAGATACGCAGTATTTT

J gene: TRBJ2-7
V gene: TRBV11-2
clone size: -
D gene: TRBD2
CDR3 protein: CASSLALAGGSYEQYF
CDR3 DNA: TGTGCCAGCAGCTTAGCGCTAGCGGGGGGCTCCTACGAGCAGTACTTC

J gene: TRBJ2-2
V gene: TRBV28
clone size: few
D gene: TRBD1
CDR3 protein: CATNGQGGTGELFF
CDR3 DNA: TGTGCCACCAACGGACAGGGGGGCACCGGGGAGCTGTTTTTT

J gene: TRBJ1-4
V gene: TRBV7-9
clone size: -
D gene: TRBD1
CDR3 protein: CASSLPTGQGGEKLFF
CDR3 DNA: TGTGCCAGCAGCTTACCGACGGGACAGGGGGGCGAAAAACTGTTTTTT

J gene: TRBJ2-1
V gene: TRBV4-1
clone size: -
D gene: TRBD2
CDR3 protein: CASSQGGLAGLVNEQFF
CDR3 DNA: TGCGCCAGCAGCCAAGGGGGCCTAGCGGGGTTGGTCAATGAGCAGTTCTTC